These 14 T cell receptor beta chains originate from one sample sequenced in a study of OX40 agonist ivuxolimab in advanced cancers. Sequencing used immunoSEQ multiplex PCR; TCRdb keeps in-frame clones, though not all of them. Found here are about 67,000 clones, around 85% of them singletons; the top ten hold approximately 0.68%. Sequences were derived from CD4+ or CD8+ T cells sorted from blood, sampled in a trial of the OX40 agonist ivuxolimab. The source of these receptors is an adult with an advanced solid tumor such as melanoma, head and neck, liver or kidney cancer.

The V call is TRBV6-4, the J call TRBJ1-1; D is undetermined. This CDR3 contains 13 residues. From germline, CDR1 is MRHNA and CDR2 SNTAGT. The ends were cut back, 5 bases at V and 1 base at J, with 8 bases in the middle. The DNA for the CDR3 is TGTGCCAGCAGTTTTAGTGAGAACACTGAAGCTTTCTTT. Protein: CASSFSENTEAFF.

The chain links TRBV7-8 to TRBJ1-5; 7 positions agree with TRBD1. Germline assignment: CDR1 SGHVS and CDR2 FQNEAQ. The CDR3 length is 17 residues. With V trimmed by 5 bases and J by 1 base, 11 bases remained unmatched. In DNA, the CDR3 is TGTGCCAGCAGCCGATCGCACAGGGGAGGCAGCAATCAGCCCCAGCATTTT. It codes for CASSRSHRGGSNQPQHF.

The V and J genes are TRBV9 and TRBJ2-7, with 7 bases identical to TRBD2. Germline V gene lookup returns CDR1 SGDLS and CDR2 YYNGEE. V gave up 0 bases and J gave up 3 bases; unmatched junction bases: 6. This CDR3 is built from 15 residues. The CDR3 reads CASSVDWGGVYEQYF. The CDR3 DNA is TGTGCCAGCAGCGTAGATTGGGGAGGGGTCTACGAGCAGTACTTC.

This rearrangement joins TRBV7-2 to TRBJ1-3; D gene ambiguous. The CDR3 is 17 residues long. Germline V gene data show CDR1 as SGHTA and CDR2 as FQGNSA. The V and J ends lost 1 base and 4 bases respectively, with 17 bases between them. This chain's CDR3 is CASSLGYPGVSGNTIYF. CDR3 DNA sequence: TGTGCCAGCAGCTTAGGCTACCCCGGGGTCTCCGGAAACACCATATATTTT.

The V and J genes are TRBV7-9 and TRBJ1-6, with 8 bases aligning to TRBD1. Germline CDR1 and CDR2: SEHNR and FQNEAQ (reference sequence). The CDR3 extends over 14 amino acids. With V trimmed by 5 bases and J by 8 bases, 5 bases remained unmatched. The CDR3 here is CASSDRGPYSPLHF. The CDR3 nucleotides are TGTGCCAGCAGCGACAGGGGTCCTTATTCACCCCTCCACTTT. The full variable domain, in which reference TRBV7-9 and TRBJ1-6 provide the parts outside the CDR3, is DTGVSQNPRHKITKRGQNVTFRCDPISEHNRLYWYRQTLGQGPEFLTYFQNEAQLEKSRLLSDRFSAERPKGSFSTLEIQRTEQGDSAMYLCASSDRGPYSPLHFGNGTRLTVT.

The J gene is TRBJ1-2, the V gene TRBV28; 7 bases are shared with TRBD1. This CDR3 is built from 14 residues. With 5 bases clipped from V and 4 bases from J, the junction kept 7 bases outside the gene matches. Germline V CDR1 and CDR2: MDHEN, SYDVKM. CDR3 nucleotides: TGTGCCAGCAGTCCTCAGGACAGGCTCTATGGCTACACCTTC. Translation: CASSPQDRLYGYTF.

This clone has a single count. The chain carries TRBV9 and TRBJ2-2; D is undetermined. Trimming removed 0 bases at V and 1 base at J, with 7 bases between. The CDR3 is 15 amino acids. The germline CDR1 and CDR2 sequences are SGDLS and YYNGEE. This chain's CDR3 is CASSVVGRNTGELFF. DNA for the CDR3: TGTGCCAGCAGCGTAGTGGGAAGGAACACCGGGGAGCTGTTTTTT.

This clone was observed a few times. This CDR3 reads CASSYGYPPIQYF. CDR3 sequence (DNA): TGTGCCAGCTCCTATGGTTATCCACCTATTCAGTACTTC. The J gene is TRBJ2-4, the V gene TRBV2; D is unresolved. The germline V and J ends were trimmed by 8 bases and 10 bases, with 18 bases remaining between them. Germline assignment: CDR1 SNHLY and CDR2 FYNNEI. This CDR3 is built from 13 residues. The variable domain in full, completed from reference TRBV2 and TRBJ2-4, reads EPEVTQTPSHQVTQMGQEVILRCVPISNHLYFYWYRQILGQKVEFLVSFYNNEISEKSEIFDDQFSVERPDGSNFTLKIRSTKLEDSAMYFCASSYGYPPIQYFGAGTRLSVL.

DNA of the CDR3: TGTGCCAGCAGCCGCTTAGTTGGGGAGACCCAGTACTTC. It encodes CASSRLVGETQYF. The J gene is TRBJ2-5, the V gene TRBV7-2; D gene uncertain. Germline CDR1 is SGHTA and CDR2 is FQGNSA. Trimming removed 5 bases at V and 5 bases at J, with 12 bases between. This CDR3 is built from 13 residues.

The table lists this clone with a few counts. J is TRBJ2-3 and V is TRBV29-1, with 9 nucleotides matching TRBD1. The CDR3 covers 16 residues. Germline values: CDR1 SQVTM, CDR2 ANQGSEA. Unmatched junction bases numbered 7, after V lost 0 bases and J lost 3 bases. CDR3 amino acids: CSVEEPGTGLTDTQYF. For the CDR3, the DNA is TGCAGCGTTGAAGAGCCCGGGACAGGGTTAACAGATACGCAGTATTTT.

This chain connects TRBV5-6 to TRBJ1-2, with D possibly TRBD1 on 5 matching bases. Trimming left V 9 bases short and J 3 bases short, with 18 bases between. Germline V gene lookup returns CDR1 SGHDT and CDR2 YYEEEE. The CDR3 is made up of 14 amino acids. CDR3 sequence reads: CATCTLGDYYGYTF. CDR3 nucleotides: TGTGCCACATGCACTTTGGGGGACTACTATGGCTACACCTTC. Variable domain in full (rest from reference TRBV5-6 and TRBJ1-2): DAGVTQSPTHLIKTRGQQVTLRCSPKSGHDTVSWYQQALGQGPQFIFQYYEEEERQRGNFPDRFSGHQFPNYSSELNVNALLLGDSALYLCATCTLGDYYGYTFGSGTRLTVV.

This chain links TRBV6-5 with TRBJ1-6; D remains ambiguous. There are 12 residues in the CDR3. V was pared by 2 bases and J by 13 bases, with 9 bases between. Germline lookup yields CDR1 MNHEY and CDR2 SVGAGI. The CDR3 sequence: CASSYRPGPLHF. CDR3 in DNA: TGTGCCAGCAGTTACCGACCGGGGCCCCTCCACTTT.

This clone was detected only once. This chain joins TRBV5-1 and TRBJ2-5; the D is unclear. The assigned J gene may be wrong: the sequence end matches TRBJ2-7 better. The CDR3 has 16 amino acids. Germline-derived CDR1 and CDR2 are SGHRS and YFSETQ. The DNA of the CDR3 is TGCGCCAGCAGCTTGGCCCCCCCTGGGGTCTCCTACGAGCAGTACTTC. Its protein is CASSLAPPGVSYEQYF.

The genes are TRBV5-4 and TRBJ1-4, with a tentative D call TRBD1 (5 bases). The germline CDR1 and CDR2 sequences are SGHNT and YYREEE (reference sequence). V lost 1 base and J lost 0, with 22 bases in between. The CDR3 contains 20 residues. The CDR3 loop reads CASSLKFGREGAATNEKLFF. In DNA form, the CDR3 reads TGTGCCAGCAGCTTGAAGTTTGGCAGGGAGGGTGCGGCAACTAATGAAAAACTGTTTTTT.